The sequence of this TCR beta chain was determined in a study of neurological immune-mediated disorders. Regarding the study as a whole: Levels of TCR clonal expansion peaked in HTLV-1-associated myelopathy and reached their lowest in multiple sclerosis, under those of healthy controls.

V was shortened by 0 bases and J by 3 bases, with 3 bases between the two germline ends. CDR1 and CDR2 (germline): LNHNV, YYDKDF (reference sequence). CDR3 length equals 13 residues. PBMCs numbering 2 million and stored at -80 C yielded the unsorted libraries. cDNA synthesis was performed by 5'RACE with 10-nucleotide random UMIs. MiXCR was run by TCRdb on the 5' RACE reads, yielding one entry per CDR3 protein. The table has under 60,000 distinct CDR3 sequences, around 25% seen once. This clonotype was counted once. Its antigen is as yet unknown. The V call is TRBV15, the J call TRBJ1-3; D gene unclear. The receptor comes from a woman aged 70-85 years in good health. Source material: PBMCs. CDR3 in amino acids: CATSREDGNTIYF. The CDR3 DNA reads TGTGCCACCAGCAGAGAGGATGGAAACACCATATATTTT.